This TCR beta chain was observed in a study of cytomegalovirus exposure and HLA in healthy donors. With regard to this clone: Its specificity is unknown.

Germline V CDR1 and CDR2: MNHEY, SMNVEV (reference sequence). The CDR3 has 15 residues. The trim removed 4 bases at V and 2 bases at J, leaving 3 bases unmatched. Findings and limits, study-wide: A later analysis linked a missense DCLRE1C variant to TCR beta V- and J-gene trimming.

PCR used 60 Vbeta primers and 13 Jbeta primers. In the original processing: Some 11 million of the roughly 80 million unique TCR beta chains counted in a later analysis were shared. The table came from immunoSEQ multiplex PCR; TCRdb's copy has only in-frame clones and leaves some out. V and J calls and clone size are those listed in that table; D and trimming were worked out from the DNA. The sample has 100,000 to 150,000 clones, 70% to 80% seen once. The receptor's source is a woman between 50 and 59 years old in good health and CMV-seronegative. Sequenced material: PBMCs. The chain employs TRBV27 and TRBJ2-5; TRBD2 aligns across 11 bases. The CDR3 coding sequence is TGTGCCAGCAGTTCCGGGACTAGCGGTCAAGAGACCCAGTACTTC. Protein product: CASSSGTSGQETQYF.